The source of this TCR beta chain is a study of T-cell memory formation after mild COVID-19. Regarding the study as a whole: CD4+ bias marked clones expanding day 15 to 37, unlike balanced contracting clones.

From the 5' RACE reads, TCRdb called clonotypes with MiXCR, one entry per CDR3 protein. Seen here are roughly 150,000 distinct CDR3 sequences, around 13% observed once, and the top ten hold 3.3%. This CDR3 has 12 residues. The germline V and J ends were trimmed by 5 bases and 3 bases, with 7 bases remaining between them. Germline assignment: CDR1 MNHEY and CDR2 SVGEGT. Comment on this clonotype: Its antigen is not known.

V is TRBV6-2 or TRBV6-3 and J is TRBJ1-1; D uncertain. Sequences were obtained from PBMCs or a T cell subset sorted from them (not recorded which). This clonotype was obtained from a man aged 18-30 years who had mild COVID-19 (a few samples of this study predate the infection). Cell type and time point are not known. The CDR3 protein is CASSLKYTEAFF. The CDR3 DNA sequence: TGTGCCAGCAGTCTTAAATACACTGAAGCTTTCTTT.